These T cell receptor beta chains were read from a single sample in a study of blood T cell repertoires in COVID-19. Produced via immunoSEQ multiplex PCR; TCRdb's table is partial and in-frame only. The data contain around 200,000 clones, about 90% of them singletons. The sample taken for sequencing was PBMCs or T cells enriched from blood (not recorded which). These receptor sequences come from a woman aged 50 to 60 in a cohort exposed to, infected with or recovered from COVID-19 (not recorded which). Both conserved end residues are part of each CDR3. The order of the fields is V gene, clone size, J gene, CDR3 protein. Clone size is stated in some rows and not others, as once, few, many or a class when expanded.

TRBV29-1	once	TRBJ2-2	CSVGGTGTSGAMNTGELFF
TRBV7-3	.	TRBJ2-3	CASSLTPSTDTQYF
TRBV7-2	.	TRBJ1-6	CASSLGPGQGSPLHF
TRBV7-3	.	TRBJ2-2	CASSTLDRGFAGELFF
TRBV28	.	TRBJ1-5	CASSLSTPQQPQHF
TRBV6-5	.	TRBJ1-1	CASRGQMNTEAFF
TRBV7-2	once	TRBJ2-2	CASSSGQSYGELFF
TRBV5-1	few	TRBJ1-4	CASSQGQGAPFNEKLFF
TRBV19	.	TRBJ1-5	CASSPLSGTGQPQHF
TRBV4-1	.	TRBJ2-3	CASSLTTSGGSDTQYF
TRBV7-3	.	TRBJ2-1	CASSLFGLTGVPKFF
TRBV5-4	.	TRBJ2-3	CASSRLVGVEADTQYF
TRBV7-3	.	TRBJ1-2	CASSAYPGQNYGYTF
TRBV7-2	.	TRBJ1-1	CASSLGGIMNTEAFF
TRBV5-3	.	TRBJ2-5	CARSLVFRVGETQYF
TRBV28	.	TRBJ2-7	CASRDGQGYEQYF
TRBV20-1	.	TRBJ1-1	CSARTGGAFF
TRBV27	once	TRBJ1-6	CASRSAGRSPLHF
TRBV21-1	.	TRBJ2-6	CASSKALWAEGSGANVLTF
TRBV7-2	.	TRBJ1-1	CASSFNNIGGNTEAFF
TRBV6-5	.	TRBJ1-5	CASSRTGGAQPQHF
TRBV6-6	.	TRBJ1-4	CASSPQPFGTGTEKLFF
TRBV10-2	.	TRBJ2-5	CASSATRRETQYF
TRBV24-1	.	TRBJ2-3	CATSDPAGGDTDTQYF
TRBV6-5	once	TRBJ2-2	CASRRTDRVTGELFF
TRBV6-5	.	TRBJ1-2	CASSYGQGAYGYTF
TRBV5-4	.	TRBJ1-2	CASSWATGTGALNYYTF
TRBV6-2/TRBV6-3	.	TRBJ2-2	CASSWGQNTGELFF
TRBV6-5	.	TRBJ2-3	CASSYSMKHTDTQYF
TRBV7-9	.	TRBJ1-1	CASSLGGPNTEAFF
TRBV6-5	.	TRBJ2-7	CASSYQISGSYEQYF
TRBV7-3	.	TRBJ2-3	CASSLTGKGDTQYF
TRBV5-1	.	TRBJ1-1	CASSALGQGKTEAFF
TRBV19	.	TRBJ2-7	CASSIPGSEQYF
TRBV5-4	.	TRBJ2-7	CASSPGLAGGQTFSYEQYF
TRBV5-1	.	TRBJ1-2	CASSLGMSEYGYTF
TRBV11-3	.	TRBJ2-7	CASSLAAGNEQYF
TRBV9	.	TRBJ1-6	CASSVVAGGSPLHF
TRBV10-3	.	TRBJ2-7	CAISVASGTSGSYEQYF
TRBV2	.	TRBJ1-3	CASNTGSGNTIYF
TRBV6-1	.	TRBJ1-1	CASSEWLQGPLNTEAFF
TRBV19	few	TRBJ2-5	CASSTGTLQVETQYF
TRBV9	.	TRBJ1-1	CASSAGGRDTEAFF
TRBV28	.	TRBJ1-2	CASSKAGYGYTF
TRBV7-2	.	TRBJ1-2	CASSLAGGTGGAYTF
TRBV30	.	TRBJ2-5	CAWSSGTQVTQYF
TRBV28	.	TRBJ1-5	CASSSYITGGNQPQHF
TRBV7-9	.	TRBJ1-4	CASRSDRSIDEKLFF